What follows are 15 T cell receptor beta chains derived from one specimen sequenced in a study of cytomegalovirus exposure and HLA in healthy donors (dated by TCRdb to the late 2010s). Libraries were made using the immunoSEQ multiplex PCR assay. In TCRdb, the immuneACCESS table is reduced to in-frame sequences with V and J assigned. These tables do not hold every clone; where another copy was compared, an unresolved V gene accounts for under half, and the others remain unexplained. In this sample the table shows around 100,000 clones, about 95% of which occur a single time. Of the sample, 0.89% falls within the top ten clones. What was sequenced was PBMCs. The origin of the receptors is a young woman in good health and CMV-seronegative.

The chain has TRBV5-1 and TRBJ2-1; 8 positions agree with TRBD2. Germline CDR1 reads SGHRS; CDR2 reads YFSETQ. After removal of 6 bases from V and 3 bases from J, the junction contained 11 bases not matched to a gene. The CDR3 is 16 residues long. The DNA of the CDR3 is TGCGCCAGCACTCTAGGGCGGGGGGCAGTCTACAATGAGCAGTTCTTC. Translated: CASTLGRGAVYNEQFF.

The chain employs TRBV30 and TRBJ1-2; 10 bases are shared with TRBD1. CDR1 is GTSNPN and CDR2 is SVGIG in the germline V gene (reference sequence). The junction had 14 bases not matched to a gene; V was cut back by 4 bases and J by 6 bases. The CDR3 runs 16 residues. Here the CDR3 DNA reads TGTGCCTGGACCCCTAAAAGGGACAGGGGAATAAATGGCTACACCTTC. Its protein is CAWTPKRDRGINGYTF.

The V call is TRBV7-2, the J call TRBJ1-5, with 9 bases that match TRBD1. The germline V gene encodes CDR1 SGHTA and CDR2 FQGNSA. This CDR3 has 16 residues. After removal of 1 base from V and 5 bases from J, the junction contained 6 bases not matched to a gene. The CDR3 loop is CASSLVSGTGYQPQHF. DNA of the CDR3: TGTGCCAGCAGCTTAGTCAGTGGGACAGGGTATCAGCCCCAGCATTTT.

The rearrangement links TRBV6-1 to TRBJ2-7; D ambiguous. The CDR3 has 13 amino acids. Germline CDR1 MNHNS, CDR2 SASEGT. V gave up 2 bases and J gave up 0 bases, with 5 bases separating them. The CDR3 bases are TGTGCCAGCAGTGAATACAGCTCCTACGAGCAGTACTTC. Amino acid sequence: CASSEYSSYEQYF.

The rearrangement links TRBV5-4 to TRBJ2-3, with D maybe TRBD2 (6 bases). In germline, CDR1 is SGHNT, CDR2 YYREEE (reference sequence). Trimming pared 1 base from V and 3 bases from J, leaving 15 bases between. CDR3 size: 16 residues. CDR3 sequence: CASSLNSAGSTDTQYF. The CDR3 DNA follows: TGTGCCAGCAGCTTGAATTCTGCGGGGTCAACAGATACGCAGTATTTT.

V gene TRBV7-8 combines with J gene TRBJ1-2, with D tentatively TRBD1 (6 bases). Germline V CDR1 and CDR2: SGHVS, FQNEAQ. This CDR3 contains 15 residues. V was clipped by 4 bases and J by 6 bases, with 18 bases between them. For the CDR3, the DNA is TGTGCCAGCAGCTCCGATCAGGGGAATTTACATGGCTACACCTTC. Its translation: CASSSDQGNLHGYTF.

The V gene is TRBV7-6, the J gene TRBJ1-1; D gene uncertain. The CDR3 totals 14 residues. Germline CDR1 and CDR2: SGHVS and FNYEAQ. V was cut by 5 bases and J by 3 bases, with 13 bases left in between. The CDR3 nucleotides are TGTGCCAGCAGCCGCATCGAGCGGGACACTGAAGCTTTCTTT. The encoded protein is CASSRIERDTEAFF.

V gene TRBV2 combines with J gene TRBJ1-2, with TRBD1 matching over 8 bases. Losses at the gene ends were 8 bases for V and 8 bases for J; bases not matched to a gene: 13. CDR1 and CDR2 (germline): SNHLY, FYNNEI. The CDR3 spans 14 residues. CDR3 amino acids: CASEPRGQGVGYTF. The CDR3 DNA is TGTGCCAGCGAACCCCGCGGACAGGGAGTCGGCTACACCTTC.

V gene TRBV5-4 combines with J gene TRBJ2-5; 8 bases align to TRBD2. From germline, CDR1 is SGHNT and CDR2 YYREEE (reference sequence). V dropped 4 bases and J dropped 13; count of bases not matched to a gene: 21. The CDR3 runs 16 residues. The CDR3 coding sequence is TGTGCCAGCAGCATAAACGGGAGGGACTCCAACCAACCTCCGTACTTC. It translates to CASSINGRDSNQPPYF.

This chain joins TRBV18 and TRBJ1-4; the match to TRBD1 covers 12 bases. This CDR3 is built from 18 residues. Looked up from germline, CDR1 is KGHSH and CDR2 is LQKENI. The V gene end was trimmed by 0 bases and the J gene end by 10 bases; junction bases not matched to a gene: 12. The CDR3, as DNA: TGTGCCAGCTCACCACCCGGGACAGGGGGCATGTTGCGTGGAAAACTGTTTTTT. The encoded protein is CASSPPGTGGMLRGKLFF.

The chain recombines TRBV27 with TRBJ2-7; a weak D match, TRBD1 (6 bases). Germline-derived CDR1 and CDR2 are MNHEY and SMNVEV (reference sequence). This CDR3 contains 13 residues. V was cut by 0 bases and J by 9 bases, with 12 bases left in between. CDR3 in DNA: TGTGCCAGCAGTTTATCGCTGGGGGCGTTGCAGTACTTC. Its protein is CASSLSLGALQYF.

V and J are TRBV6-1 and TRBJ1-4, with D perhaps matching TRBD1 (6 bases). The CDR3 runs to 15 residues. Germline loops: CDR1 MNHNS, CDR2 SASEGT. Trimming left V 1 base short and J 8 bases short, with 14 bases between. The CDR3: CASSEVTGLGEKLFF. CDR3 in DNA: TGTGCCAGCAGTGAAGTAACAGGGCTTGGGGAAAAACTGTTTTTT.

The CDR3 nucleotides are TGTGCCAGCAGCTTAAGTCAGGGGGTGGATACGCAGTATTTT. Protein: CASSLSQGVDTQYF. The V call is TRBV7-3, the J call TRBJ2-3; 7 bases fit TRBD1. The CDR3 length is 14 residues. The V gene's germline CDR1 is SGHTA and CDR2 FQGTGA. After removal of 1 base from V and 6 bases from J, the junction contained 4 bases not matched to a gene.

J is TRBJ2-1 and V is TRBV5-8, with 12 bases aligning to TRBD1. Germline lookup yields CDR1 SGHTS and CDR2 YDEGEE. The CDR3 has 17 amino acids. Trimming cost V 3 bases and J 7 bases; bases outside gene matches: 11. Written as DNA, the CDR3 is TGTGCCAGCAGCTCCGGATCCGGGACAGGGGGCCGGAATGAGCAGTTCTTC. Translating it yields CASSSGSGTGGRNEQFF.

V usage is TRBV27 and J usage is TRBJ2-1; D uncertain. The CDR3 totals 13 residues. V was pared by 1 base and J by 4 bases, with 5 bases between. Germline V CDR1 and CDR2: MNHEY, SMNVEV (reference sequence). The CDR3 DNA sequence: TGTGCCAGCAGTTTATTCAGGTACAATGAGCAGTTCTTC. This codes for CASSLFRYNEQFF.